One and the same sample provided the 5 T cell receptor beta chains below, sequenced in a study of T cell responses to AZD1222 COVID-19 vaccine. Only in-frame clones appear in the TCRdb table, and some are missing; sequencing was by immunoSEQ multiplex PCR. The repertoire has more than 75,000 clones, 92% of them found once; the top ten carry roughly 4.9%. The starting material was peripheral blood, obtained on day 0 of AZD1222 vaccination. Receptors originate from an adult in good health.

This chain connects TRBV12-5 to TRBJ1-1; 8 positions agree with TRBD1. This CDR3 has 16 residues. V shed 5 bases, J shed 1 base, and the junction held 9 bases outside the gene matches. Germline-derived CDR1 and CDR2 are LGHNT and FRNRAP. CDR3 bases: TGTGCTAGTGGTCTGGGGACAGGTGTTAGGAACACTGAAGCTTTCTTT. Protein sequence: CASGLGTGVRNTEAFF.

This clone has just a few counts. V usage is TRBV19 and J usage is TRBJ1-2, with 9 bases lining up with TRBD1. The V and J ends lost 1 base and 3 bases, in that order; junction bases with no gene match: 9. CDR1 and CDR2 from the germline V gene are LNHDA and SQIVND (reference sequence). The CDR3 consists of 17 residues. The CDR3 DNA is TGTGCCAGTAGTATAGGAACAGGGACAGGGCTGCACTATGGCTACACCTTC. Its translation: CASSIGTGTGLHYGYTF.

The chain employs TRBV6-1 and TRBJ2-5; D gene uncertain. Germline CDR1 reads MNHNS; CDR2 reads SASEGT. V lost 2 bases to trimming and J lost 2 bases, with 9 bases between them. CDR3 length: 14 amino acids. CDR3 DNA: TGTGCCAGCAGTGAAAGCCCGTTACAAGAGACCCAGTACTTC. Its translation: CASSESPLQETQYF.

V usage is TRBV30 and J usage is TRBJ2-6; 10 nucleotides match TRBD1. CDR1 is GTSNPN and CDR2 is SVGIG in the germline V gene (reference sequence). CDR3 length equals 15 residues. J was trimmed by 0 bases and V by 8 bases; bases with no gene match: 4. As DNA, the CDR3 is TGTGCCGGGACAGGGGCTCACTCTGGGGCCAACGTCCTGACTTTC. Translation: CAGTGAHSGANVLTF.

The rearrangement uses TRBV4-2 and TRBJ2-1; D gene uncertain. Looked up from germline, CDR1 is LGHNA and CDR2 is YNFKEQ. The CDR3 is 13 amino acids. The V end was cut by 1 base, the J end by 7 bases, with 8 bases between. CDR3 region: CASSQGVYNEQFF. DNA of the CDR3: TGTGCCAGCAGCCAAGGGGTCTATAATGAGCAGTTCTTC.